This TCR beta chain was recovered during a study of CXCR3-negative and CXCR3-positive naive CD8 T cells. Whole-study results and caveats: Relative to memory CD8+ cells, whose diversity was much lower, both naive subsets had comparably high diversity.

The TRB libraries of cDNA were built by UMI-labeled 5' RACE. TCRdb reanalyzed the 5' RACE reads, giving one entry per CDR3 protein sequence and no DNA. The table lists 41,000 or so distinct CDR3 sequences. Remarks on this clonotype: Its antigen remains unknown.

Sequencing was carried out using naive CXCR3- CD8+ T cells from blood. Stated subset: CD45RO-CCR7+CD27+CD95- naive CD8+ T cells lacking CXCR3 (TNR3-). The sequence was collected from a human donor in good health. Some clones in this sample may be carry-over from other donors' samples.

CDR3 amino acids: CASSLGGPYNEQFF. This chain joins TRBV7-2 and TRBJ2-1; TCRdb designates TRBD1, a call that cannot be tested without DNA. Looked up from germline, CDR1 is SGHTA and CDR2 is FQGNSA. This CDR3 is 14 amino acids long.